The 5 T cell receptor beta chains below all came from one sample that was sequenced in a study of T cells in Graves' hyperthyroidism and ophthalmopathy. TCR beta CDR3 region amplification was performed from RNA transcripts. HTBI primers were employed in a first-round RT-PCR of the TCR CDR3. TCRdb independently ran MiXCR on the multiplex PCR reads; one entry per CDR3 protein. The data show about half a million distinct CDR3 sequences, roughly 25% seen once. The sample was blood. Every receptor here comes from a woman aged 25 to 45 with Graves' ophthalmopathy.

On this clonotype itself: A read error may explain this, as a much larger clone is one base away. The chain has TRBV6-2 or TRBV6-3 and TRBJ2-6, with D unresolved. This CDR3 has 15 amino acids. CDR1 MNHEY and CDR2 SVGEGT come from the germline V gene. Deletions cut 2 bases from V and 0 bases from J, with 5 bases between. In DNA form, the CDR3 reads TGTGCCAGCAGTTACACCCTCTCTGGGGCCAACGTCCTGACTTTC. It encodes CASSYTLSGANVLTF.

In its sample, this clonotype was seen a few times. The J gene is TRBJ2-7, the V gene TRBV10-3; D may be TRBD2 (6 bases). This CDR3 has 14 amino acids. From germline, CDR1 is ENHRY and CDR2 SYGVKD. Trimming pared 2 bases from V and 0 bases from J, leaving 8 bases between. In DNA, the CDR3 is TGTGCCATCAGTGAGACGGGGGACTCCTACGAGCAGTACTTC. This gives the protein CAISETGDSYEQYF.

This clonotype was found once. The chain uses TRBV15 and TRBJ1-5; D not certain. The CDR3 has 13 residues. Germline lookup yields CDR1 LNHNV and CDR2 YYDKDF (reference sequence). The germline V and J ends were trimmed by 6 bases and 9 bases, with 15 bases remaining between them. The CDR3 DNA reads as TGTGCCACCAGTGGTGAGGGCCGCAGGCCCCAGCATTTT. Translated: CATSGEGRRPQHF.

This clonotype appeared many times. The rearrangement joins TRBV14 to TRBJ2-7; D is unclear. The germline gives CDR1 SGHDN, CDR2 FVKESK. The CDR3 extends over 12 amino acids. The germline V and J ends were trimmed by 4 bases and 2 bases, with 6 bases remaining between them. The chain's CDR3 is CASSPSPYEQYF. The CDR3 nucleotides read TGTGCCAGCAGCCCCTCCCCCTACGAGCAGTACTTC.

CDR3 nucleotides: TGCGCCAGCAGCCAAGCCAATCCATACGAGAACACCGGGGAGCTGTTTTTT. This gives the protein CASSQANPYENTGELFF. The chain carries TRBV4-1 and TRBJ2-2; no reliable D call. CDR3 length equals 17 residues. Trimming stripped 1 base from V and 1 base from J, with 13 bases between. CDR1 and CDR2 (germline): MGHRA, YSYEKL.